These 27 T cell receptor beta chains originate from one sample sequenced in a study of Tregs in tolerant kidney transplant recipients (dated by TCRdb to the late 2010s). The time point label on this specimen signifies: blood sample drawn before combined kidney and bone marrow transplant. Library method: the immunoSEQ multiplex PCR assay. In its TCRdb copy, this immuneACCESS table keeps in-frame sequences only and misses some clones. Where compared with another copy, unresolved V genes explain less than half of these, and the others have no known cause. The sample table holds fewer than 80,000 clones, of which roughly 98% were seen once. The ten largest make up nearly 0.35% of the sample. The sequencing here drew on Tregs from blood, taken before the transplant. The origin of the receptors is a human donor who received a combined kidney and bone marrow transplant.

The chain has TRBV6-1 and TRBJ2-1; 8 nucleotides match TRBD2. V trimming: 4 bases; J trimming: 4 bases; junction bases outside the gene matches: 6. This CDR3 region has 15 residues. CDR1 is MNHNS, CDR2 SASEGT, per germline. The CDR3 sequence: CASSVTGTSYNEQFF. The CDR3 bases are TGTGCCAGCAGTGTTACCGGGACTAGTTACAATGAGCAGTTCTTC.

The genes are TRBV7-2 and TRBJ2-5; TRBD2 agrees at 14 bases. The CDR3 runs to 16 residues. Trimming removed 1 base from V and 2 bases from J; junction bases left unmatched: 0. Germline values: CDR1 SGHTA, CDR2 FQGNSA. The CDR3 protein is CASSLGLAGGQETQYF. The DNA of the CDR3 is TGTGCCAGCAGCTTAGGACTAGCGGGAGGGCAAGAGACCCAGTACTTC.

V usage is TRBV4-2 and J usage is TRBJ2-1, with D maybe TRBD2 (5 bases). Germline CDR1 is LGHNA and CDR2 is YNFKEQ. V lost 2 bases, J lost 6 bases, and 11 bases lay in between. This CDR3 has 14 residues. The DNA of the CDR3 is TGTGCCAGCAGCCAAATACTAGAGTTCAATGAGCAGTTCTTC. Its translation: CASSQILEFNEQFF.

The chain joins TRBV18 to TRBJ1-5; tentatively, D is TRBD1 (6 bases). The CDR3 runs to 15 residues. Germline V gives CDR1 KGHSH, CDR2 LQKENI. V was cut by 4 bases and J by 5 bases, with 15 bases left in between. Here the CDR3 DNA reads TGTGCCAGCTCACACCGCCCCCCAGGGGATCAGCCCCAGCATTTT. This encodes CASSHRPPGDQPQHF.

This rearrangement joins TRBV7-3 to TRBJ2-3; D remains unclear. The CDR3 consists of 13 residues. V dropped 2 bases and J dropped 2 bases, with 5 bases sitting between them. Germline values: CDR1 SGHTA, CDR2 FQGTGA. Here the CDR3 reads CASSLPNTDTQYF. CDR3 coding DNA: TGTGCCAGCAGCTTACCAAACACAGATACGCAGTATTTT.

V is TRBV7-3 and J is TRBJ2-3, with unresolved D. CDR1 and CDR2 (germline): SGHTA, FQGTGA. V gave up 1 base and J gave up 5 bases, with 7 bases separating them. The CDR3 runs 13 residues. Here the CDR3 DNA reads TGTGCCAGCAGCTTAAGAGGATTAGATACGCAGTATTTT. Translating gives CASSLRGLDTQYF. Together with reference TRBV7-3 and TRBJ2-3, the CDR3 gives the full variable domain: GAGVSQTPSNKVTEKGKYVELRCDPISGHTALYWYRQSLGQGPEFLIYFQGTGAADDSGLPNDRFFAVRPEGSVSTLKIQRTERGDSAVYLCASSLRGLDTQYFGPGTRLTVL.

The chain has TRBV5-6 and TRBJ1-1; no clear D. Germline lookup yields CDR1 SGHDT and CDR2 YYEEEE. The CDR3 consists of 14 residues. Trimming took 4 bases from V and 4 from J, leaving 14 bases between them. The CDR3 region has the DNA TGTGCCAGCAGCGACGGGGAGTTTGGCACTGAAGCTTTCTTT. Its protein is CASSDGEFGTEAFF.

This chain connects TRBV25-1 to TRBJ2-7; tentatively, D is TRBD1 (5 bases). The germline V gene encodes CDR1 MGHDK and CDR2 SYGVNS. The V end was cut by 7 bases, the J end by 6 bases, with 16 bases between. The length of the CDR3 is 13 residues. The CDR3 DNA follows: TGTGCCAGCACCCGAATTCAGGGTAGCGAGCAGTACTTC. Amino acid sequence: CASTRIQGSEQYF.

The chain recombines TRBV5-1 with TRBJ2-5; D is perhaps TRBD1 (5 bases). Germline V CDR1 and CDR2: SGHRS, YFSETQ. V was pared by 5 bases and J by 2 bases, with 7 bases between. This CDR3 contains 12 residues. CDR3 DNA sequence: TGCGCCAGCAGGTACAGGCAAGAGACCCAGTACTTC. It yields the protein CASRYRQETQYF.

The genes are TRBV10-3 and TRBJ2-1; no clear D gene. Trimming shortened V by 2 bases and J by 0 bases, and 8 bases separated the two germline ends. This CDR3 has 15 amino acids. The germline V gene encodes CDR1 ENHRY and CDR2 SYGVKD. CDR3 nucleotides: TGTGCCATCAGTGAGCGGCCTAGCTCCTACAATGAGCAGTTCTTC. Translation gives CAISERPSSYNEQFF.

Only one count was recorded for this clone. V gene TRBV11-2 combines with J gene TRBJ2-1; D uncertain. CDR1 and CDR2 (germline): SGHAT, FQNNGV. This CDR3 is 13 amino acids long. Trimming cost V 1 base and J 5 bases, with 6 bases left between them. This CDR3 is CASSLARDNEQFF. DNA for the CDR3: TGTGCCAGCAGCTTAGCTCGAGACAATGAGCAGTTCTTC.

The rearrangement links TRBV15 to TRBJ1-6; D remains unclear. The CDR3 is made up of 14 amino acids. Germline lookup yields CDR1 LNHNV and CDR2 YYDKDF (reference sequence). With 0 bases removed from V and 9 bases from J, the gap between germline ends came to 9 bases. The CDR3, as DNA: TGTGCCACCAGCAGAGATCGGAGGGCTTCACCCCTCCACTTT. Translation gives CATSRDRRASPLHF.

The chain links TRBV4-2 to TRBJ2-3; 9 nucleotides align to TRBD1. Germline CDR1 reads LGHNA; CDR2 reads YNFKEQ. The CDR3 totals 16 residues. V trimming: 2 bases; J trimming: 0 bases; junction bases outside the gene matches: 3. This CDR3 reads CASSQPDRGSTDTQYF. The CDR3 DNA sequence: TGTGCCAGCAGCCAACCGGACAGGGGTAGCACAGATACGCAGTATTTT.

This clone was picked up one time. The CDR3 loop is CASSSGGGTSYNEQFF. CDR3 nucleotide sequence: TGTGCCAGCAGCAGTGGCGGGGGGACTTCCTACAATGAGCAGTTCTTC. The chain employs TRBV9 and TRBJ2-1; 8 bases map to TRBD2. CDR3 size: 16 residues. Germline assignment: CDR1 SGDLS and CDR2 YYNGEE. With 4 bases clipped from V and 1 base from J, the junction kept 7 bases outside the gene matches.

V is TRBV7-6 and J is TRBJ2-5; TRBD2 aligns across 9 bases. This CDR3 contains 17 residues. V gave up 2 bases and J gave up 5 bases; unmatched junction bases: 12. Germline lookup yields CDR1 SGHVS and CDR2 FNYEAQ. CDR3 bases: TGTGCCAGCAGCTTATGGGGTAGCGGGAGTACGTTGGAGACCCAGTACTTC. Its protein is CASSLWGSGSTLETQYF.

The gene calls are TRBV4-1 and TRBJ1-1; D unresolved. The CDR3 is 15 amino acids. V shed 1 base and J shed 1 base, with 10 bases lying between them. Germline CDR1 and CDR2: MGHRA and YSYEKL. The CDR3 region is CASSQGFAWNTEAFF. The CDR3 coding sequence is TGCGCCAGCAGCCAAGGATTTGCGTGGAACACTGAAGCTTTCTTT.

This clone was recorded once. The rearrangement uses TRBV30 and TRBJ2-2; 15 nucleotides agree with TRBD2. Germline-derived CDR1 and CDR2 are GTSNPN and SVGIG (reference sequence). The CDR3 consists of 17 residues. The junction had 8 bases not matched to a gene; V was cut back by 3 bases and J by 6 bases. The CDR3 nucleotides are TGTGCCTGGAGCAGAGGACTAGCGGGGGGGGTCGCCGGGGAGCTGTTTTTT. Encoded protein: CAWSRGLAGGVAGELFF.

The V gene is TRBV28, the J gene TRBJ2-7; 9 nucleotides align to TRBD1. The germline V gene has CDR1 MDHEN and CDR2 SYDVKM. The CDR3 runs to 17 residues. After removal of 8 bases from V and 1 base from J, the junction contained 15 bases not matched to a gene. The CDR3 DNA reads TGTGCCAGCCTTAGACCCCCGGGACAGGGAATTTCCTACGAGCAGTACTTC. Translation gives CASLRPPGQGISYEQYF.

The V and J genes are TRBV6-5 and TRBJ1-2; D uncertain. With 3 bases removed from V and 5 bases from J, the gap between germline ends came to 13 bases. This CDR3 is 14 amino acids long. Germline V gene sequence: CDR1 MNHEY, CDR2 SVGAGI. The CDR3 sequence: CASSYDPRRYGYTF. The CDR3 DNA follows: TGTGCCAGCAGTTATGATCCCCGGCGGTATGGCTACACCTTC.

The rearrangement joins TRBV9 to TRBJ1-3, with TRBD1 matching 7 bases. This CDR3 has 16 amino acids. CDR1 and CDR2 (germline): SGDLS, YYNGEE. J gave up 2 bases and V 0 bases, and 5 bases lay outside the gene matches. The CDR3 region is CASSVAPQGAGNTIYF. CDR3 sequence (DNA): TGTGCCAGCAGCGTAGCTCCCCAGGGGGCTGGAAACACCATATATTTT. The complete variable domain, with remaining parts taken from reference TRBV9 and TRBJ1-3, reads DSGVTQTPKHLITATGQRVTLRCSPRSGDLSVYWYQQSLDQGLQFLIQYYNGEERAKGNILERFSAQQFPDLHSELNLSSLELGDSALYFCASSVAPQGAGNTIYFGEGSWLTVV.

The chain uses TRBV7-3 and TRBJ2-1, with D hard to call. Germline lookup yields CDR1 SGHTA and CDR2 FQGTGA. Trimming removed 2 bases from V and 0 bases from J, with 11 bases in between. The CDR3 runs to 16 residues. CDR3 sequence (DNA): TGTGCCAGCAGCTTAGGTCCCCGGAGCTCCTACAATGAGCAGTTCTTC. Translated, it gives CASSLGPRSSYNEQFF.

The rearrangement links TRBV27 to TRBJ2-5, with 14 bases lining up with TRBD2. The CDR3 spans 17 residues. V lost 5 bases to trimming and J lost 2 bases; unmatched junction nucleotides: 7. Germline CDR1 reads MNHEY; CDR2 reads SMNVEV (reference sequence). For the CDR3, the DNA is TGTGCCAGCAGTACATCGACTAGCGGGAGGGGACAAGAGACCCAGTACTTC. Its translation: CASSTSTSGRGQETQYF.

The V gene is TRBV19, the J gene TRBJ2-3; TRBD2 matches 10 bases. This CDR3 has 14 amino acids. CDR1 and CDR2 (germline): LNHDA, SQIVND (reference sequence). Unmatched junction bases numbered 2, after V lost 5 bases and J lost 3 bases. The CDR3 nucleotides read TGTGCCAGTAGTGGGACTAGCGCTACAGATACGCAGTATTTT. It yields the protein CASSGTSATDTQYF.

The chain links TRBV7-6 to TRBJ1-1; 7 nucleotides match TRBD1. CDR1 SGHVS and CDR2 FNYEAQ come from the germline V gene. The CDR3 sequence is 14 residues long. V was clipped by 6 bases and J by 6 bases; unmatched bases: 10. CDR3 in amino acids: CASSKERQGAEAFF. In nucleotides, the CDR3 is TGTGCCAGCAGTAAGGAGAGACAGGGCGCTGAAGCTTTCTTT.

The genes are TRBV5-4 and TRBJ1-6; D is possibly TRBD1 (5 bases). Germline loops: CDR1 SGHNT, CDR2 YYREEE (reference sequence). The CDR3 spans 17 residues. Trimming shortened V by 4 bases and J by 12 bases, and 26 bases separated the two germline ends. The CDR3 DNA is TGTGCCAGCAGCCGAAAGGACTCAACACGGACTAGGGGACCCCTCCACTTT. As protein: CASSRKDSTRTRGPLHF.

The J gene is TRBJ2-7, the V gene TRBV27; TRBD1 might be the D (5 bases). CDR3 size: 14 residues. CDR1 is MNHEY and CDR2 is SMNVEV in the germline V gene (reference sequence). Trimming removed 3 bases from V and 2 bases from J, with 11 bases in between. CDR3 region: CASSFARATYEQYF. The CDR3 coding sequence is TGTGCCAGCAGTTTCGCCAGGGCAACCTACGAGCAGTACTTC.

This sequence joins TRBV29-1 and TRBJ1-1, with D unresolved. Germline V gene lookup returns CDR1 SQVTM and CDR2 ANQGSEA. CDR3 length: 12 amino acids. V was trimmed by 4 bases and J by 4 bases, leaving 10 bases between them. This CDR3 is CSVGFWSTEAFF. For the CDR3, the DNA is TGCAGCGTTGGGTTCTGGAGCACTGAAGCTTTCTTT.